The 20 T cell receptor beta chains presented below share a single source sample, sequenced in a study of T-cell memory formation after mild COVID-19. MiXCR, run by TCRdb on the 5' RACE reads, gives a single entry per CDR3 protein. The table has about 150,000 distinct CDR3 sequences, 15% to 20% seen once. Sequenced: PBMCs or a T cell subset sorted from them (not recorded which). The receptors shown here come from an adult woman who had mild COVID-19 (a few samples of this study predate the infection). Cell type and time point are not known.

This chain joins TRBV24-1 and TRBJ2-7; no clear D gene. With 3 bases removed from V and 4 bases from J, the gap between germline ends came to 3 bases. CDR1 KGHDR and CDR2 SFDVKD come from the germline V gene. The CDR3 contains 11 residues. CDR3: CATSDGYEQYF. CDR3 coding DNA: TGTGCCACCAGTGATGGATACGAGCAGTACTTC.

J is TRBJ2-3 and V is TRBV30; TRBD2 aligns across 14 bases. The CDR3 totals 15 residues. Germline CDR1 is GTSNPN and CDR2 is SVGIG (reference sequence). Losses at the gene ends were 5 bases for V and 6 bases for J; bases not matched to a gene: 7. CDR3 residues: CAWGGLAGASDTQYF. The CDR3 nucleotides are TGTGCCTGGGGGGGACTAGCGGGAGCCAGCGATACGCAGTATTTT.

This clonotype appeared a few times. The genes are TRBV6-5 and TRBJ1-1; D is unresolved. Germline CDR1 reads MNHEY; CDR2 reads SVGAGI. The V and J ends lost 6 bases and 11 bases respectively, with 22 bases between them. The CDR3 loop spans 14 amino acids. The CDR3 reads CASREGGRADGAFF. The CDR3 bases are TGTGCCAGCAGGGAAGGAGGGAGGGCAGACGGTGCTTTCTTT.

This clonotype has more than one count but fewer than ten. V and J are TRBV7-9 and TRBJ2-3, with TRBD2 matching over 9 bases. This CDR3 has 14 amino acids. CDR1 and CDR2 from the germline V gene are SEHNR and FQNEAQ (reference sequence). V gave up 3 bases and J gave up 6 bases; unmatched junction bases: 4. As DNA, the CDR3 is TGTGCCAGCAGCTTGCTTAGCGGGGGCGATACGCAGTATTTT. This gives the protein CASSLLSGGDTQYF.

This clonotype was detected a few times. The chain combines TRBV12-3 or TRBV12-4 with TRBJ1-1; D call uncertain. V dropped 4 bases and J dropped 5 bases, with 17 bases sitting between them. The CDR3 totals 15 residues. CDR3 protein: CASSSQGMLRTEAFF. CDR3 bases: TGTGCCAGCAGTTCCCAAGGGATGCTGCGTACTGAAGCTTTCTTT.

A few counts support this clonotype. This chain joins TRBV27 and TRBJ2-7; possible D gene TRBD1, 5 bases. Germline CDR1 reads MNHEY; CDR2 reads SMNVEV (reference sequence). The CDR3 totals 14 residues. V was shortened by 5 bases and J by 0 bases, with 11 bases between the two germline ends. CDR3: CASSPNDSSYEQYF. For the CDR3, the DNA is TGTGCCAGCAGTCCCAACGACAGCTCCTACGAGCAGTACTTC.

The chain has TRBV6-5 and TRBJ2-7; TRBD1 agrees at 7 bases. Trimming removed 7 bases from V and 6 bases from J; junction bases left unmatched: 9. CDR3 size: 13 residues. Looked up from germline, CDR1 is MNHEY and CDR2 is SVGAGI. The CDR3: CASTRTGVGEQYF. The CDR3 DNA sequence: TGTGCCAGCACCCGGACAGGAGTGGGCGAGCAGTACTTC.

This clonotype was seen a handful of times. CDR3 residues: CASSTTEANQPQHF. The CDR3 DNA reads as TGTGCCAGCTCGACCACGGAGGCCAATCAGCCCCAGCATTTT. This rearrangement joins TRBV18 to TRBJ1-5; D is ambiguous. V lost 6 bases to trimming and J lost 3 bases, with 12 bases between them. CDR3 length equals 14 residues. Germline V gene data show CDR1 as KGHSH and CDR2 as LQKENI. Full variable domain (missing parts from reference TRBV18 and TRBJ1-5): NAGVMQNPRHLVRRRGQEARLRCSPMKGHSHVYWYRQLPEEGLKFMVYLQKENIIDESGMPKERFSAEFPKEGPSILRIQQVVRGDSAAYFCASSTTEANQPQHFGDGTRLSIL.

This clonotype turned up a few times. The rearrangement links TRBV12-3 or TRBV12-4 to TRBJ1-2; D is ambiguous. Trimming left V 2 bases short and J 8 bases short, with 9 bases between. There are 12 residues in the CDR3. The CDR3 reads CASSLTQTGYTF. CDR3 bases: TGTGCCAGCAGTTTAACTCAGACCGGCTACACCTTC.

This clonotype was found a few times. This chain joins TRBV4-2 and TRBJ2-7; 7 bases line up with TRBD2. This CDR3 is 13 amino acids long. The germline V gene encodes CDR1 LGHNA and CDR2 YNFKEQ. Germline trimming cut 4 bases from V and 4 bases from J; bases unmatched to any gene: 4. The CDR3 DNA reads as TGTGCCAGCAGCCGCCGGGGGGAATACGAGCAGTACTTC. Protein product: CASSRRGEYEQYF.

This clonotype was detected a few times. This chain joins TRBV7-8 and TRBJ2-3; 8 bases fit TRBD2. V lost 5 bases and J lost 0; bases outside the gene matches: 13. CDR1 is SGHVS and CDR2 is FQNEAQ in the germline V gene. This CDR3 has 18 residues. The CDR3 DNA is TGTGCCAGCAGCCCGGTCGGGGGGGCGCCTTCTAGCACAGATACGCAGTATTTT. This gives the protein CASSPVGGAPSSTDTQYF. The whole variable domain, filled in from reference TRBV7-8 and TRBJ2-3, reads GAGVSQSPRYKVAKRGQDVALRCDPISGHVSLFWYQQALGQGPEFLTYFQNEAQLDKSGLPSDRFFAERPEGSVSTLKIQRTQQEDSAVYLCASSPVGGAPSSTDTQYFGPGTRLTVL.

This clonotype was counted only a few times. The gene calls are TRBV6-6 and TRBJ2-1; D uncertain. CDR3 size: 13 residues. Germline lookup yields CDR1 MNHNY and CDR2 SVGAGI (reference sequence). With 6 bases removed from V and 4 bases from J, the gap between germline ends came to 10 bases. The CDR3 nucleotides read TGTGCCAGCAGCTGGCGGCAGTACAATGAGCAGTTCTTC. This translates into CASSWRQYNEQFF.

This clonotype has a handful of counts. This chain joins TRBV12-3 or TRBV12-4 and TRBJ2-5, with D hard to call. CDR3 length: 11 amino acids. V lost 3 bases and J lost 6, with 5 bases in between. For the CDR3, the DNA is TGTGCCAGCAGTTTTAGAAAGACCCAGTACTTC. It is translated as CASSFRKTQYF.

The chain has TRBV5-1 and TRBJ2-1; 8 bases are shared with TRBD1. Germline V gives CDR1 SGHRS, CDR2 YFSETQ. The CDR3 sequence is 14 residues long. The ends lost 4 bases at V and 4 bases at J; junction bases unmatched: 4. CDR3 sequence: CASSLGQGYNEQFF. The CDR3 nucleotides read TGCGCCAGCAGCCTTGGACAGGGATACAATGAGCAGTTCTTC.

This clonotype occurred a few times. The chain is built from TRBV12-3 or TRBV12-4 and TRBJ2-2, with D unclear. The CDR3 totals 13 residues. Deletions cut 2 bases from V and 5 bases from J, with 6 bases between. In nucleotides, the CDR3 is TGTGCCAGCAGTTTAACCCCAACCGGGGAGCTGTTTTTT. Its protein product is CASSLTPTGELFF.

This clonotype was detected many times. The genes are TRBV5-1 and TRBJ2-1; D perhaps matches TRBD1 (6 bases). The germline CDR1 and CDR2 sequences are SGHRS and YFSETQ. The CDR3 contains 15 residues. V lost 3 bases and J lost 4, with 14 bases in between. CDR3 DNA: TGCGCCAGCAGCTCCCAGGGGACCCCTTACAATGAGCAGTTCTTC. Translation gives CASSSQGTPYNEQFF.

CDR3 nucleotides: TGCGCCAGCAGCTTAGGGACAGGGGCTAGCACAGATACGCAGTATTTT. Protein product: CASSLGTGASTDTQYF. V and J are TRBV5-1 and TRBJ2-3, with TRBD1 matching over 10 bases. Germline V gene data show CDR1 as SGHRS and CDR2 as YFSETQ. This CDR3 region has 16 residues. Unmatched junction bases numbered 3, after V lost 2 bases and J lost 0 bases.

This clonotype was detected only a few times. J is TRBJ2-3 and V is TRBV6-2 or TRBV6-3, with D possibly matching TRBD2 (6 bases). Trimming took 9 bases from V and 3 from J, leaving 19 bases between them. Germline V CDR1 and CDR2: MNHEY, SVGEGT. CDR3 length: 15 residues. The CDR3 protein is CASTLLGTPTDTQYF. The CDR3 DNA sequence: TGTGCCAGTACCCTTTTGGGGACTCCAACAGATACGCAGTATTTT.

The rearrangement uses TRBV4-1 and TRBJ1-6; D call uncertain. Germline V CDR1 and CDR2: MGHRA, YSYEKL. V was cut by 2 bases and J by 9 bases, with 14 bases left in between. This CDR3 contains 15 residues. CDR3 amino acids: CASSQPLERASPLHF. The CDR3, as DNA: TGCGCCAGCAGCCAACCACTGGAGAGGGCTTCACCCCTCCACTTT.

The V and J genes are TRBV6-6 and TRBJ1-1, with 7 bases aligning to TRBD1. The CDR3 loop spans 15 amino acids. V lost 6 bases, J lost 5 bases, and 12 bases stayed unmatched. Germline V lookup: CDR1 MNHNY, CDR2 SVGAGI (reference sequence). The CDR3 is CASSTGDPRVTEAFF. The CDR3 DNA follows: TGTGCCAGCAGCACAGGGGACCCCCGGGTGACTGAAGCTTTCTTT.